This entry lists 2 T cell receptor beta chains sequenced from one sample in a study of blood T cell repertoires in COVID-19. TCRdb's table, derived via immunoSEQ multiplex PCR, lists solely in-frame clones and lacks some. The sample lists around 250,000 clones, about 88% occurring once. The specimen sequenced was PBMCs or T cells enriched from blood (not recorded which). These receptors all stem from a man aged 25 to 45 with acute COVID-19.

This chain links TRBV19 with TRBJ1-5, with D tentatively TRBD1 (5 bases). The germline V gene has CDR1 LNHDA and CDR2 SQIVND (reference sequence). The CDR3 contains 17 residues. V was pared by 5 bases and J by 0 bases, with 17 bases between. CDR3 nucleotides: TGTGCCAGTAGTTCCCACCTCCGGGGGTATAGCAATCAGCCCCAGCATTTT. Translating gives CASSSHLRGYSNQPQHF.

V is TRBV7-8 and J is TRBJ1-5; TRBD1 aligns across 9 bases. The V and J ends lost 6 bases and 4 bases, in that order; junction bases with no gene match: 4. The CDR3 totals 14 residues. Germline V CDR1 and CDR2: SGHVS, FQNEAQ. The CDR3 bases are TGTGCCAGCAGTCCAGGACAGGGGAATCAGCCCCAGCATTTT. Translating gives CASSPGQGNQPQHF.